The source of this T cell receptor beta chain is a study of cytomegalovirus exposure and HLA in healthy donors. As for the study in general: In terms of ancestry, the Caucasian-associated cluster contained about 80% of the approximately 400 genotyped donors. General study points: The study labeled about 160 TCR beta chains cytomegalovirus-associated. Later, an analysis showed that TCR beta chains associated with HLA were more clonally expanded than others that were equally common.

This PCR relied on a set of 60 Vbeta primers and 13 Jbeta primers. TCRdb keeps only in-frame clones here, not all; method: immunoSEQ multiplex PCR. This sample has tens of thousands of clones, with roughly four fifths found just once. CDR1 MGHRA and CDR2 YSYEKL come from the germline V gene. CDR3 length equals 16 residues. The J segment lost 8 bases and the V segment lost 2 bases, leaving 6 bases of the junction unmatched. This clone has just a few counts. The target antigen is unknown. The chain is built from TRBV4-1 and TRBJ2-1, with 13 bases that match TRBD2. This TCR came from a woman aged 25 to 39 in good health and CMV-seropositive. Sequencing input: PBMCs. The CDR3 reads CASSQSGTSGIDEQFF. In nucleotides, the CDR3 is TGCGCCAGCAGCCAATCCGGGACTAGCGGGATCGATGAGCAGTTCTTC.